This T cell receptor (beta chain) originates from a study of T cells in Graves' hyperthyroidism and ophthalmopathy. V was trimmed by 5 bases and J by 2 bases, leaving 16 bases between them. The CDR3 consists of 15 residues. Germline CDR1 is MDHEN and CDR2 is SYDVKM. Patients were aged 18 to 65, had disease duration under 2 months, and had newly diagnosed hyperthyroidism. Patients were excluded for uncontrolled infection, other autoimmune disease, pregnancy or lactation. Study-wide results and caveats: Expanded thyroid clonotypes (above 0.001) were mostly also found in blood. Ophthalmopathy was model-predicted a median roughly 6.3 months pre-onset.

This clonotype has ten or more counts. What it recognizes is unknown. RNA transcripts gave rise to amplified TCR beta CDR3 regions. First-round RT-PCR with HTBI primers amplified the TCR CDR3 region. TCRdb called the multiplex PCR reads again in MiXCR, with one record for every CDR3 protein. Of some 400,000 distinct CDR3 sequences listed, approximately 15% are singletons. The specimen sequenced was blood. The rearrangement links TRBV28 to TRBJ2-7, with D possibly TRBD1 on 6 matching bases. The receptor was isolated from a man between 25 and 39 years old with Graves' hyperthyroidism that later progressed to Graves' ophthalmopathy. CDR3 in amino acids: CASSPWTVKTYEQYF. In DNA form, the CDR3 reads TGTGCCAGCAGTCCGTGGACAGTCAAAACCTACGAGCAGTACTTC. Full variable domain (rest looked up from reference TRBV28 and TRBJ2-7): DVKVTQSSRYLVKRTGEKVFLECVQDMDHENMFWYRQDPGLGLRLIYFSYDVKMKEKGDIPEGYSVSREKKERFSLILESASTNQTSMYLCASSPWTVKTYEQYFGPGTRLTVT.